This T cell receptor beta chain comes out of a study of blood T cell repertoires in COVID-19. The sample holds a few counts of this clone. The CDR3 sequence is 15 residues long. V lost 5 bases and J lost 5; bases outside the gene matches: 11. Germline V gene lookup returns CDR1 KGHSH and CDR2 LQKENI. Method: immunoSEQ multiplex PCR; TCRdb's copy keeps in-frame clones and lacks some. The sample includes 250,000 to 350,000 clones, approximately 86% seen only once; the top ten take over 2%. The sample taken for sequencing was peripheral blood. This TCR was sampled from a woman in her 30s who had recovered from COVID-19. The V call is TRBV18, the J call TRBJ1-2, with 7 bases fitting TRBD1. The CDR3: CASSLQDRDRYGYTF. CDR3 sequence (DNA): TGTGCCAGCTCATTACAAGACAGGGATCGGTATGGCTACACCTTC.